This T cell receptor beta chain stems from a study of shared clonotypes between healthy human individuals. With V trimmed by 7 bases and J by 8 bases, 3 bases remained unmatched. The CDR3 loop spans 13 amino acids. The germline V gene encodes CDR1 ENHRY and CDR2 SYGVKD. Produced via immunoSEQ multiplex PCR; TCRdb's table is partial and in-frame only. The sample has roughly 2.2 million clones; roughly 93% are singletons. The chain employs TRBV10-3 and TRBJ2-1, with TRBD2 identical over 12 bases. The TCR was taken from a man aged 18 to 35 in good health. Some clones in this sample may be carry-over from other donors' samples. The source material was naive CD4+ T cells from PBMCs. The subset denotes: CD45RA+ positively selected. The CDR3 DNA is TGTGCCATCAAGACTAGCGGGAGCTATGAGCAGTTCTTC. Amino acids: CAIKTSGSYEQFF.